Following are 8 T cell receptor beta chains from one sample sequenced in a study of response to subunit inactivated influenza vaccine. TCRdb used MiXCR to reprocess the RT-PCR reads, holding one entry per CDR3 protein. The table shows roughly 710,000 distinct CDR3 sequences, with about 15% occurring only once. Sequencing used PBMCs from blood, obtained roughly 15 days before vaccination. Receptor source: a man aged 50 to 59 who received an inactivated influenza vaccine.

This clonotype was seen a few times. V usage is TRBV7-2 and J usage is TRBJ1-2, with D unclear. Per germline, CDR1 SGHTA and CDR2 FQGNSA. V lost 5 bases and J lost 4, with 14 bases in between. The CDR3 length is 14 residues. The CDR3 sequence: CASSPRVLSYGYTF. The CDR3 DNA reads TGTGCCAGCAGCCCCCGGGTCCTCTCCTATGGCTACACCTTC.

There are many counts of this clonotype. The CDR3 DNA reads as TGCAGTGCCCGGGGGGGGGATACCCTCCAGGATACGCAGTATTTT. Encoded protein: CSARGGDTLQDTQYF. This rearrangement joins TRBV20-1 to TRBJ2-3; 8 bases are shared with TRBD2. Trimming cost V 6 bases and J 6 bases; bases outside gene matches: 14. The CDR3 covers 15 residues. CDR1 DFQATT and CDR2 SNEGSKA come from the germline V gene (reference sequence).

This clonotype occurred a few times. This chain joins TRBV20-1 and TRBJ2-7; unclear D gene. Germline lookup yields CDR1 DFQATT and CDR2 SNEGSKA (reference sequence). The CDR3 is 15 amino acids. V lost 6 bases and J 3 bases, leaving 21 bases between the germline ends. The CDR3, as DNA: TGCAGTGCCCCCCGACACGCACCCCCGAACTACGAGCAGTACTTC. Its protein is CSAPRHAPPNYEQYF.

This clonotype was detected ten times or more. The chain recombines TRBV4-2 with TRBJ1-2; TRBD1 matches 7 bases. CDR3 length: 15 amino acids. Germline V CDR1 and CDR2: LGHNA, YNFKEQ. With V trimmed by 8 bases and J by 2 bases, 11 bases remained unmatched. The CDR3 is CASRKLQTGNYGYTF. In DNA form, the CDR3 reads TGTGCCAGCCGGAAACTTCAGACAGGGAACTATGGCTACACCTTC.

This clonotype was detected ten times or more. The junction does not match germline at one end; this may be a read error. The chain employs TRBV12-3 or TRBV12-4 and TRBJ1-1; D is unclear. This CDR3 contains 13 residues. The DNA of the CDR3 is TGCGCCAGCAGCTTGGCACAGAACACTGAAGCTTTCTTT. It yields the protein CASSLAQNTEAFF.

This clonotype occurred a few times. The chain uses TRBV9 and TRBJ2-1, with 9 bases fitting TRBD2. Germline loops: CDR1 SGDLS, CDR2 YYNGEE. Unmatched junction bases numbered 5, after V lost 4 bases and J lost 0 bases. The CDR3 runs 16 residues. In nucleotides, the CDR3 is TGTGCCAGCAGCTCGAGACTAGCGGTCTCCTACAATGAGCAGTTCTTC. Protein sequence: CASSSRLAVSYNEQFF.

The CDR3 DNA follows: TGCAGTGCTAGACAACAGGGGAGCGCCCAAGAGACCCAGTACTTC. Translation gives CSARQQGSAQETQYF. V and J are TRBV20-1 and TRBJ2-5, with TRBD1 matching over 7 bases. The CDR3 totals 15 residues. Germline CDR1 reads DFQATT; CDR2 reads SNEGSKA (reference sequence). V was clipped by 2 bases and J by 1 base; unmatched bases: 7.

V is TRBV12-3 or TRBV12-4 and J is TRBJ2-5, with 12 bases fitting TRBD2. The CDR3 extends over 14 amino acids. V dropped 6 bases and J dropped 3; count of bases not matched to a gene: 2. CDR3 loop: CASRRLAGEETQYF. The CDR3 coding sequence is TGTGCCAGCAGGCGACTAGCGGGAGAAGAGACCCAGTACTTC.